One sample yielded the 5 T cell receptor beta chains listed below, sequenced in a study of OX40 agonist ivuxolimab in advanced cancers. The repertoire was sequenced with immunoSEQ multiplex PCR; TCRdb's copy has only in-frame clones and lacks some. This repertoire shows about 94,000 clones, roughly 89% found once; its top ten account for approximately 0.81%. The sequencing here drew on CD4+ or CD8+ T cells sorted from blood, taken in a trial of the OX40 agonist ivuxolimab. The receptors come from an adult with an advanced solid tumor such as melanoma, head and neck, liver or kidney cancer.

J is TRBJ2-1 and V is TRBV27, with D possibly TRBD2 on 7 matching bases. Germline assignment: CDR1 MNHEY and CDR2 SMNVEV (reference sequence). The CDR3 runs 14 residues. Trimming left V 7 bases short and J 7 bases short, with 17 bases between. This chain's CDR3 is CASKRAGAENEQFF. In DNA, the CDR3 is TGTGCCAGCAAACGCGCGGGGGCCGAGAATGAGCAGTTCTTC.

This sequence joins TRBV29-1 and TRBJ1-5; 7 bases map to TRBD1. The germline gives CDR1 SQVTM, CDR2 ANQGSEA. This CDR3 is 13 amino acids long. Unmatched junction bases numbered 4, after V lost 5 bases and J lost 3 bases. The CDR3 DNA sequence: TGCAGCGTTTCAGGGGGAAACAATCAGCCCCAGCATTTT. Translated: CSVSGGNNQPQHF.

This rearrangement joins TRBV4-2 to TRBJ1-2; a possible D gene is TRBD1 (5 bases). V was clipped by 0 bases and J by 4 bases, with 15 bases between them. CDR3 size: 16 residues. CDR1 and CDR2 (germline): LGHNA, YNFKEQ. The CDR3 spells CASSQDLSGTLYGYTF. The CDR3 DNA reads as TGTGCCAGCAGCCAAGATTTATCGGGGACCCTCTATGGCTACACCTTC.

This clone was recorded a few times. This rearrangement joins TRBV2 to TRBJ1-4; D not certain. With 7 bases removed from V and 0 bases from J, the gap between germline ends came to 9 bases. The CDR3 has 14 amino acids. Germline-derived CDR1 and CDR2 are SNHLY and FYNNEI. The CDR3 DNA follows: TGTGCCAGCAAGGAGATTGCAACTAATGAAAAACTGTTTTTT. Its protein product is CASKEIATNEKLFF.

This rearrangement joins TRBV11-2 to TRBJ2-2; D is possibly TRBD1 (5 bases). Germline V gene sequence: CDR1 SGHAT, CDR2 FQNNGV. V lost 4 bases and J 7 bases, leaving 19 bases between the germline ends. This CDR3 comprises 16 residues. The CDR3 loop is CASSSSQQTVSGELFF. CDR3 nucleotide sequence: TGTGCCAGCAGCTCCTCCCAACAGACAGTAAGCGGGGAGCTGTTTTTT.